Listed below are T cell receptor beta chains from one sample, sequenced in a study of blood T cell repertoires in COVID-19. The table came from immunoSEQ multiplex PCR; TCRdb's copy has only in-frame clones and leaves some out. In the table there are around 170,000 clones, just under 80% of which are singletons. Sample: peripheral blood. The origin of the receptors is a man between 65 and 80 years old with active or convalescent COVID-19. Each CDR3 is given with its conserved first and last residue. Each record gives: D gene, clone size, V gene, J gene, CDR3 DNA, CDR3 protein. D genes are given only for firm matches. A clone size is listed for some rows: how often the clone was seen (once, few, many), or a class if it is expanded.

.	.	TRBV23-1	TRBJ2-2	TGCGCCAGCCGCCCCGGGGTGAGGCACGGGGAGCTGTTTTTT	CASRPGVRHGELFF
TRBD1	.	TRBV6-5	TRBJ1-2	TGTGCCAGCAATATGGACAGGGGATATGGCTACACCTTC	CASNMDRGYGYTF
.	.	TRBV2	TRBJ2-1	TGTGCCAGCAGAGCAGGGGAAGGGGGCTACAATGAGCAGTTCTTC	CASRAGEGGYNEQFF
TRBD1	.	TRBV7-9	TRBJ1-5	TGTGCCAGCAGCGTTGGGCAGGGGGGAAGGAGCAATCAGCCCCAGCATTTT	CASSVGQGGRSNQPQHF
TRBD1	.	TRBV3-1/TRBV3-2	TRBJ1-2	TGTGCCAGCAGCCGACGACAGGGAATGACCCGATTGAGAGGCTACACCTTC	CASSRRQGMTRLRGYTF
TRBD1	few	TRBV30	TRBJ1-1	TGTGCCTGGAGTCTGGACAGGGGCACTGAAGCTTTCTTT	CAWSLDRGTEAFF
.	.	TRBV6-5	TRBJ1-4	TGTGCCAGCAGTTCACATATTAATGAAAAACTGTTTTTT	CASSSHINEKLFF
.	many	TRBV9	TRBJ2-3	TGTGCCAGCAGCCTAAGCGGGTCCACAGATACGCAGTATTTT	CASSLSGSTDTQYF
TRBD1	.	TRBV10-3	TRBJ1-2	TGTGCCATCAGAAGGACAGGGCCTAACTATGGCTACACCTTC	CAIRRTGPNYGYTF
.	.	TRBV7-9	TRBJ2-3	TGTGCCAGCAGCCTCGAACTATGGGCAGATACGCAGTATTTT	CASSLELWADTQYF
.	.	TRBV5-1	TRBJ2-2	TGCGCCAGCAGCTTGCAGGGGAGCAACACCGGGGAGCTGTTTTTT	CASSLQGSNTGELFF
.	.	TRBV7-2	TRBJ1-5	TGTGCCAGCAGCTTACACCCGAGGGGCAATCAGCCCCAGCATTTT	CASSLHPRGNQPQHF
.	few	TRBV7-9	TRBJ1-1	TGTGCCAGCAGCAATGGGCGGACAGAAGCTTTCTTT	CASSNGRTEAFF
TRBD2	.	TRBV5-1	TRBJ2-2	TGCGCCAGCAGCTTGGGAGGGACTAGCAGATTTTCCGGGGAGCTGTTTTTT	CASSLGGTSRFSGELFF
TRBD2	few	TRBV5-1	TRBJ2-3	TGCGCCAGCAGCTACGGGACTATCGGAGATACGCAGTATTTT	CASSYGTIGDTQYF
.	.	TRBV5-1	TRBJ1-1	TGCGCCAGCAGCGAAGTCTTCGCCTCTATAGCGACTGTGATCACTGAAGCTTTCTTT	CASSEVFASIATVITEAFF
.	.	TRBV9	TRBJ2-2	TGTGCCAGCAGCGTAGGTTACCAGACGAACACCGGGGAGCTGTTTTTT	CASSVGYQTNTGELFF
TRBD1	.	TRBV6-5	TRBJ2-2	TGTGCCAGCAGCTTGGACAGGGGGGCCGGGGAGCTGTTTTTT	CASSLDRGAGELFF
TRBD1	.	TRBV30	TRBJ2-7	TGTGCCTGGAGTACCGGGACAGGGCACGAGCAGTACTTC	CAWSTGTGHEQYF
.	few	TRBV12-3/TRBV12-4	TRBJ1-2	TGTGCCAGCAGCACTTCGGGACTCTATGGCTACACCTTC	CASSTSGLYGYTF
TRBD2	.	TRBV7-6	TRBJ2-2	TGTGCCAGCAGCTTAAGACTAGCGGGCTACACCGGGGAGCTGTTTTTT	CASSLRLAGYTGELFF
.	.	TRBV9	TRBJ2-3	TGTGCCAGCAGCCCACGACAGTACACAGATACGCAGTATTTT	CASSPRQYTDTQYF
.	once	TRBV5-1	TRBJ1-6	TGCGCCAGCAGCTCTGGGTCCCGCGCTGAGGATTCACCCCTCCACTTT	CASSSGSRAEDSPLHF
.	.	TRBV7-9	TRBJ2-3	TGTGCCAGCAGCTTGGTCCGGGACTCCGCGAACCCCTCGTATTTT	CASSLVRDSANPSYF
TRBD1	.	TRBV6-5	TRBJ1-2	TGTGCCAGCAGTCCACCGGGACAGGGGGCCCAAGGCTACACCTTC	CASSPPGQGAQGYTF
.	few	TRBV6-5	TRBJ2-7	TGTGCCAGCGAGTGGGACACCTCCTACGAGCAGTACTTC	CASEWDTSYEQYF
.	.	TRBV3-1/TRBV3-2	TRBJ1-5	TGTGCCAGCAGCCAAGGAGGCAGTCATCAGCCCCAGCATTTT	CASSQGGSHQPQHF
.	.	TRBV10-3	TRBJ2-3	TGTGCCATCAGTACTGAAGGGGGAACTAGCACAGATACGCAGTATTTT	CAISTEGGTSTDTQYF
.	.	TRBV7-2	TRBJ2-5	TGTGCCAGCAGCTTAATCACGGGGGAAGGAGGCCAAGAGACCCAGTACTTC	CASSLITGEGGQETQYF
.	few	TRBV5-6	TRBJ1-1	TGTGCCAGCAGCTTGCAGATCGGCCGGGGGGCTGAAGCTTTCTTT	CASSLQIGRGAEAFF
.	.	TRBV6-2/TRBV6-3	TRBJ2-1	TGTGCCAGCAGTCAGAGGACAGAGGGCCGCAATGAGCAGTTCTTC	CASSQRTEGRNEQFF
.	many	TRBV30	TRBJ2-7	TGTGCCTGGAGTCAGGGGCCCTACGAGCAGTACTTC	CAWSQGPYEQYF
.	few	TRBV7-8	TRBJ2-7	TGTGCCAGCAGCTTCGGTTTTACGGTCGAGCAGTACTTC	CASSFGFTVEQYF
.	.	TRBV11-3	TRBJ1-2	TGTGCCAGCAGCTCCTACCGACAGCAGGCGATATACGGCTACACCTTC	CASSSYRQQAIYGYTF
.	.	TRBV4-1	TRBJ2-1	TGCGCCAGCAGCCAAGATGGCCGGAGCTCCTACAATGAGCAGTTCTTC	CASSQDGRSSYNEQFF
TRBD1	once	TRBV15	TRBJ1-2	TGTGCCACCAGCAGAGATCCAGGGACAGAATATGGCTACACCTTC	CATSRDPGTEYGYTF
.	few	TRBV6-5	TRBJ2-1	TGTGCCAGCACCAACGTGGCCCACAATGAGCAGTTCTTC	CASTNVAHNEQFF
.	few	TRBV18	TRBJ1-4	TGTGCCAGCTCACCCAGACCGGGACTATTCTTGGAAAAACTGTTTTTT	CASSPRPGLFLEKLFF
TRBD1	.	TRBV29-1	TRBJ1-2	TGCAGCGTCCAGAGAGACAGGGGCTTTTATGGCTACACCTTC	CSVQRDRGFYGYTF
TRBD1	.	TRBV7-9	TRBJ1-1	TGTGCCAGCAGGGGGGACAGGATGAACACTGAAGCTTTCTTT	CASRGDRMNTEAFF
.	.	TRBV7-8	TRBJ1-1	TGTGCCAGCAGCTTCGGACACATGAACACTGAAGCTTTCTTT	CASSFGHMNTEAFF
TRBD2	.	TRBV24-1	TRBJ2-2	TGTGCCACCAGTGACACTAGCGGGAGGGACAGTAACACCGGGGAGCTGTTTTTT	CATSDTSGRDSNTGELFF
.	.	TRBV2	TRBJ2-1	TGTGCCAGCTTCCCCCTCCTCGCCCCAACTCCCCACAATGAGCAGTTCTTC	CASFPLLAPTPHNEQFF
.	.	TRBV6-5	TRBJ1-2	TGTGCCAGCAGGGGTCCAGGGGATAACTATGGCTACACCTTC	CASRGPGDNYGYTF
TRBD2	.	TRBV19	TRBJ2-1	TGTGCCAGTAGTACTTTAGCGGGAGGGTCTTACAATGAGCAGTTCTTC	CASSTLAGGSYNEQFF
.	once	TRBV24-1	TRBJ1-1	TGTGCCACCAGTGTTCCCGGTTTGAACACTGAAGCTTTCTTT	CATSVPGLNTEAFF
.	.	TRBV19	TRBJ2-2	TGTGCAGTTCGGTCCGGGGAGCTGTTTTTT	CAVRSGELFF
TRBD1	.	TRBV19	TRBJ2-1	TGTGCCAGTAGTATGGGACAGGGGGCGGATGAGCAGTTCTTC	CASSMGQGADEQFF
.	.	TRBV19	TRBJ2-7	TGTGCCAGTAGTATGGACACCCCCTACGAGCAGTACTTC	CASSMDTPYEQYF
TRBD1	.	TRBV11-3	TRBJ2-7	TGTGCCAGCAGCGCCGGGACAGCAAAAGCCTACGAGCAGTACTTC	CASSAGTAKAYEQYF
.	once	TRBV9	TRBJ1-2	TGTGCCAGCAGCACATCGGGGGGCTACACCTTC	CASSTSGGYTF
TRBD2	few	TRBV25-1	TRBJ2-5	TGTGCCAGCAGTGCCCACCGGGGAGGGGCGGGGACCCAGTACTTC	CASSAHRGGAGTQYF
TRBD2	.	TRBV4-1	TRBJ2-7	TGCGCCAGCAGCCAAGGTGGGAGCGGGGGAACCTACGAGCAGTACTTC	CASSQGGSGGTYEQYF
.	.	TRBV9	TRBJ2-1	TGTGCCAGCAGCGACGGAGGGTCTAGGCCGACTTACAATGAGCAGTTCTTC	CASSDGGSRPTYNEQFF